A selection of T cell receptor beta chains follows, all from one sample in a study of blood T cell repertoires in COVID-19. Sequenced by immunoSEQ multiplex PCR; TCRdb stores in-frame clones only, minus some. Of fewer than 200,000 clones listed, around 74% were seen once; the top ten hold around 2.8%. Sequencing was performed on peripheral blood. The receptors were gathered from a man between 65 and 79 years old with acute or convalescent COVID-19. CDR3s include the opening cysteine and the closing phenylalanine or tryptophan. Each record gives: CDR3 length, V gene, D gene, clone size, J gene, CDR3 protein, CDR3 DNA. D genes are given only for firm matches. Clone size is given for some rows only: seen once, a few or many times, or a class if the clone is expanded.

13,TRBV27,.,.,TRBJ1-2,CASTKGGGFGYTF,TGTGCCAGCACAAAGGGGGGGGGATTTGGCTACACCTTC
15,TRBV2,.,.,TRBJ1-6,CATRDQRGGNSPLHF,TGTGCCACAAGGGACCAAAGGGGGGGAAATTCACCCCTCCACTTT
13,TRBV5-8,.,.,TRBJ1-5,CASSLGGQQPQHF,TGTGCCAGCAGCTTGGGGGGCCAGCAGCCCCAGCATTTT
15,TRBV18,.,.,TRBJ2-3,CASSPDGGRADTQYF,TGTGCCAGCTCACCAGACGGGGGTAGGGCAGATACGCAGTATTTT
13,TRBV11-2,.,.,TRBJ2-7,CASSLSPRAGQYF,TGTGCCAGCAGCTTATCACCCAGGGCCGGGCAGTACTTC
16,TRBV11-3,TRBD1,.,TRBJ1-6,CASSLDRGIGNSPLHF,TGTGCCAGCAGCCTGGACAGGGGGATCGGTAATTCACCCCTCCACTTT
15,TRBV7-8,.,.,TRBJ1-1,CASSLGAGKNTEAFF,TGTGCCAGCAGCTTAGGGGCAGGGAAGAACACTGAAGCTTTCTTT
15,TRBV11-2,.,.,TRBJ2-2,CASSLGTGGDGELFF,TGTGCCAGCAGCTTAGGCACAGGGGGGGACGGGGAGCTGTTTTTT
11,TRBV24-1,.,.,TRBJ1-1,CATSQGTEAFF,TGTGCCACTTCCCAGGGCACTGAAGCTTTCTTT
17,TRBV7-2,TRBD2,.,TRBJ2-1,CASIGLAGATGVNEQFF,TGTGCCAGCATCGGACTAGCGGGCGCTACCGGCGTAAATGAGCAGTTCTTC
16,TRBV25-1,TRBD1,few,TRBJ2-1,CASRTTGTGTYNEQFF,TGTGCCAGCAGGACGACCGGGACAGGGACCTACAATGAGCAGTTCTTC